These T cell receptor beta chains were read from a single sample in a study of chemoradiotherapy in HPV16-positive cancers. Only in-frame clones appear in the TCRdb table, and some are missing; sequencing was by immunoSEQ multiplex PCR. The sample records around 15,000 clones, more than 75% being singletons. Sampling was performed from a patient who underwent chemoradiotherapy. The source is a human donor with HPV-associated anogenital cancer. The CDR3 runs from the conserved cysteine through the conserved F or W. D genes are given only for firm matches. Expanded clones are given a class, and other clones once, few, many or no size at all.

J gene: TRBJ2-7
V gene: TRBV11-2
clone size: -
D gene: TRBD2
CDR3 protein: CASSYPLAESSYEQYF
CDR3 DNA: TGTGCCAGCAGCTACCCGCTAGCGGAGAGCTCCTACGAGCAGTACTTC

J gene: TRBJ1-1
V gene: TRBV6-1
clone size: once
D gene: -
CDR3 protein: CASRAGTANTEAFF
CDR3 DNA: TGTGCCAGCAGGGCCGGGACGGCGAACACTGAAGCTTTCTTT

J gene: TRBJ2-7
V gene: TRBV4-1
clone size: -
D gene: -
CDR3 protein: CASSQSRGGQGYEQYF
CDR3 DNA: TGCGCCAGCAGCCAATCCCGAGGGGGTCAAGGCTACGAGCAGTACTTC

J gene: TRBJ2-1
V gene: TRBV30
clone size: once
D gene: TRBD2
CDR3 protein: CAWSVSSGGYNEQFF
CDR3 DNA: TGTGCCTGGAGTGTGTCTAGCGGGGGTTACAATGAGCAGTTCTTC

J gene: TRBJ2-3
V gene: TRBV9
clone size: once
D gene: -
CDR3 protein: CASSVGPYLNTDTQYF
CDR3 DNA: TGTGCCAGCAGCGTAGGTCCTTACCTAAACACAGATACGCAGTATTTT

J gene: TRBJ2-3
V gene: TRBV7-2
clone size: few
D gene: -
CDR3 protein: CATEPRGISRGTDTQYF
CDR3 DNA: TGTGCCACCGAGCCTAGGGGTATCTCACGAGGGACAGATACGCAGTATTTT

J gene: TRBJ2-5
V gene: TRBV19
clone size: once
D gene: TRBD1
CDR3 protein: CASSGTAQETQYF
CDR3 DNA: TGTGCCAGTAGTGGGACAGCCCAAGAGACCCAGTACTTC

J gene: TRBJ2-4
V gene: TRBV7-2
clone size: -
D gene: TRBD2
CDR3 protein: CASGGRGAKNIQYF
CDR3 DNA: TGTGCCAGCGGCGGGAGGGGAGCCAAAAACATTCAGTACTTC

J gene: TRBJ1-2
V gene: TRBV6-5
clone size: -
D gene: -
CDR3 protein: CASSYYGQGDGYTF
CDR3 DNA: TGTGCCAGCAGTTACTACGGGCAGGGTGATGGCTACACCTTC

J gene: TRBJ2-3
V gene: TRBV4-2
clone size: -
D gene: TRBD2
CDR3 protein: CASSQEYGTSGSTDTQYF
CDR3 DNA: TGTGCCAGCAGCCAAGAGTATGGGACTAGCGGTAGCACAGATACGCAGTATTTT

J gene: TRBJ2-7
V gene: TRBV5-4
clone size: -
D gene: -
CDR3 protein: CASSLVSQGGYEQYF
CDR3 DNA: TGTGCCAGCAGCTTGGTTTCACAGGGTGGGTACGAGCAGTACTTC

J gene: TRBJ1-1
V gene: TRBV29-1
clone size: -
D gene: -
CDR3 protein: CSVETPTEAFF
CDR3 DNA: TGCAGCGTTGAAACCCCCACTGAAGCTTTCTTT

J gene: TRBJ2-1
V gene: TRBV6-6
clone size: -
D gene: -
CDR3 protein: CASSPRLRTYNEQFF
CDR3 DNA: TGTGCCAGCAGCCCCCGACTACGAACCTACAATGAGCAGTTCTTC

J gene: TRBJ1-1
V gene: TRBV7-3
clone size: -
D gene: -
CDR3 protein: CASSLKVNTEAFF
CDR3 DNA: TGTGCCAGCAGCTTAAAGGTGAACACTGAAGCTTTCTTT

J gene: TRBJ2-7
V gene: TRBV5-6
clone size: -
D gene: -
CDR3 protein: CASSFPLASSYEQYF
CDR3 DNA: TGTGCCAGCAGCTTTCCTCTAGCTAGCAGCTACGAGCAGTACTTC

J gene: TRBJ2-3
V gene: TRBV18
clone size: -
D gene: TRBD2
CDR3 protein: CASSLHGGAGDTQYF
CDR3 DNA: TGTGCCAGCTCTCTTCACGGGGGGGCAGGAGATACGCAGTATTTT

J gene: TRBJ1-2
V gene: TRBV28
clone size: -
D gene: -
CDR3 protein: CASSLWNYGYTF
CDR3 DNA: TGTGCCAGCAGTTTGTGGAACTATGGCTACACCTTC

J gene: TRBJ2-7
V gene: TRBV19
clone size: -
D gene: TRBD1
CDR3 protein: CASSMGQGSIYEQYF
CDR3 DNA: TGTGCCAGTAGTATGGGACAGGGGTCTATCTACGAGCAGTACTTC

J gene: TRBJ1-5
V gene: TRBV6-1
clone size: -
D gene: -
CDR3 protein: CASTRQSNQPQHF
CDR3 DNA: TGTGCCAGCACCAGACAGAGCAATCAGCCCCAGCATTTT

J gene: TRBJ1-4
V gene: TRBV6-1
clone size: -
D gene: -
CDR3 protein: CASSDVGEKLFF
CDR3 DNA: TGTGCCAGCAGTGATGTGGGTGAAAAACTGTTTTTT

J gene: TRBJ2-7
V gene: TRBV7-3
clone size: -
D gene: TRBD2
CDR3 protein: CASSLGPRGGSEQYF
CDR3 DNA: TGTGCCAGCAGCTTAGGGCCGCGGGGGGGGAGCGAGCAGTACTTC

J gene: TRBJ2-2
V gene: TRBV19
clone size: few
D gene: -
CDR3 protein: CASSPDLGLSNTGELFF
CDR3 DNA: TGTGCCAGTAGTCCCGACTTAGGTTTATCGAACACCGGGGAGCTGTTTTTT

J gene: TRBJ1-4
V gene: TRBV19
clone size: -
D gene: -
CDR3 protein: CASKQGSDEKLFF
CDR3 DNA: TGTGCCAGTAAGCAGGGTTCTGATGAAAAACTGTTTTTT

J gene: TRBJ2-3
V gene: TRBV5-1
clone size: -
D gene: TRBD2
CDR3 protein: CASSLAPGGLASDTQYF
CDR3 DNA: TGCGCCAGCAGCTTGGCTCCGGGGGGACTAGCCTCAGATACGCAGTATTTT

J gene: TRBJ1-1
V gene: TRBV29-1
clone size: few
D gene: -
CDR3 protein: CSVQRPMNTEAFF
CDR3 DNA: TGCAGCGTTCAGAGACCCATGAACACTGAAGCTTTCTTT

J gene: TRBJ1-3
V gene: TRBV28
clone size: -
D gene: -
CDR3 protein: CASSLLRSSGNTIYF
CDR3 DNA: TGTGCCAGCAGTTTACTTAGGAGCTCTGGAAACACCATATATTTT

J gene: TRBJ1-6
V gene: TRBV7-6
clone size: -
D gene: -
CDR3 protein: CASSLAGQPNSPLHF
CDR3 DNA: TGTGCCAGCAGCTTAGCCGGACAGCCAAATTCACCCCTCCACTTT

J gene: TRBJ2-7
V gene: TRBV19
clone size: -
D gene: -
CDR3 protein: CASSDLAENSYEQYF
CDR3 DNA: TGTGCCAGTAGTGACCTGGCGGAGAACTCCTACGAGCAGTACTTC

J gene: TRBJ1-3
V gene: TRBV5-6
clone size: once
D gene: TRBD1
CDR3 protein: CASSGQDSSGNTIYF
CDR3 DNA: TGTGCCAGCAGCGGACAGGATTCCTCTGGAAACACCATATATTTT

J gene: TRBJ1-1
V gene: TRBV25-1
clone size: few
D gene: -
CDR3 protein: CASSEQGTNTEAFF
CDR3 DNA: TGTGCCAGCAGTGAACAGGGGACGAACACTGAAGCTTTCTTT

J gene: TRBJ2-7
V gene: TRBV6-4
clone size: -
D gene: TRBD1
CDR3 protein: CATDLRGGTGGVGVDEQYF
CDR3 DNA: TGTGCCACCGACCTCAGGGGCGGGACAGGGGGCGTTGGTGTCGACGAGCAGTACTTC